This TCR beta chain was captured in a study of patients and donors after allogeneic stem cell transplantation. There are a few counts of this clonotype. TCRdb fed the RT-PCR reads into MiXCR, producing one record per CDR3 protein. The sample holds 110,000 or so distinct CDR3 sequences, roughly 35% seen once. The germline gives CDR1 SEHNR, CDR2 FQNEAQ (reference sequence). Trimming cost V 5 bases and J 4 bases; bases outside gene matches: 5. This CDR3 has 14 amino acids. The source material was blood, either unsorted or a sorted T cell fraction (not recorded which). V usage is TRBV7-9 and J usage is TRBJ1-1, with 9 bases matching TRBD1. This TCR was recovered from a human donor who was either an allogeneic HSCT recipient or a stem cell or donor lymphocyte infusion donor (not recorded which). It is not recorded whose cells these are; they may come from a transplant donor. The CDR3 DNA reads as TGTGCCAGCAGCGACAGGGGGAGGGCCACTGAAGCTTTCTTT. Its translation is CASSDRGRATEAFF. Combining the CDR3 with reference TRBV7-9 and TRBJ1-1 gives the whole variable domain DTGVSQNPRHKITKRGQNVTFRCDPISEHNRLYWYRQTLGQGPEFLTYFQNEAQLEKSRLLSDRFSAERPKGSFSTLEIQRTEQGDSAMYLCASSDRGRATEAFFGQGTRLTVV.